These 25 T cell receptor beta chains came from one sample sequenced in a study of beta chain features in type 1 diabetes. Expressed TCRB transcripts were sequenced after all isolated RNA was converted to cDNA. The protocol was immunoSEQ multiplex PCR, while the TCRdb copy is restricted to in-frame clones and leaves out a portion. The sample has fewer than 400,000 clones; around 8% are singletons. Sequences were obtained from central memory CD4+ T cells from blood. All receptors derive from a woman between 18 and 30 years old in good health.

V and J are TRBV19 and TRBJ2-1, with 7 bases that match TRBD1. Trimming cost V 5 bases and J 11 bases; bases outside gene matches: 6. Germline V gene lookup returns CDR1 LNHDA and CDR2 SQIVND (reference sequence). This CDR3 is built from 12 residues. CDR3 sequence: CASSPDRVKQFF. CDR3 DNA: TGTGCCAGTAGTCCAGACAGGGTTAAGCAGTTCTTC. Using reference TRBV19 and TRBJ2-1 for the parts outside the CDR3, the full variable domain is DGGITQSPKYLFRKEGQNVTLSCEQNLNHDAMYWYRQDPGQGLRLIYYSQIVNDFQKGDIAEGYSVSREKKESFPLTVTSAQKNPTAFYLCASSPDRVKQFFGPGTRLTVL.

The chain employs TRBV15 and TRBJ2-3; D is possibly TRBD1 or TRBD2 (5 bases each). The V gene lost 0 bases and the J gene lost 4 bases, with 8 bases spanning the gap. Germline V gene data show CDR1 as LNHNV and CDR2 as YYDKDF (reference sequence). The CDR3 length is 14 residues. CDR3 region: CATSRDQGADTQYF. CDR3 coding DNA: TGTGCCACCAGCAGAGACCAGGGAGCAGATACGCAGTATTTT.

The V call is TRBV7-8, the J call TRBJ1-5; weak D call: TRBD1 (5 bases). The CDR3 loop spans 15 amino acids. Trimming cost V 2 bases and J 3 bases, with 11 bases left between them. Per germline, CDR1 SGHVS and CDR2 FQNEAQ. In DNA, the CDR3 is TGTGCCAGCAGCTTATCTGGGGGATACAATCAGCCCCAGCATTTT. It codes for CASSLSGGYNQPQHF.

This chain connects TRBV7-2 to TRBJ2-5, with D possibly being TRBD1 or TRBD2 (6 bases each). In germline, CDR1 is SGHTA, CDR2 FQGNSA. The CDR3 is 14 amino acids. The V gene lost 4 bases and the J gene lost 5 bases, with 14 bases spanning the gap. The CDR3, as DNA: TGTGCCAGCAGCTGGGTGGGGGGCTGGGAGACCCAGTACTTC. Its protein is CASSWVGGWETQYF.

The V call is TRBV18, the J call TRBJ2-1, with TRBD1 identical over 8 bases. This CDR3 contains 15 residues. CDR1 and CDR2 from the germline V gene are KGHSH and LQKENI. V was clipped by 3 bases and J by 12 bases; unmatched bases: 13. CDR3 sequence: CASSPDLDRDLRQFF. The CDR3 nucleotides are TGTGCCAGCTCACCTGACTTGGACAGGGACCTTCGGCAGTTCTTC.

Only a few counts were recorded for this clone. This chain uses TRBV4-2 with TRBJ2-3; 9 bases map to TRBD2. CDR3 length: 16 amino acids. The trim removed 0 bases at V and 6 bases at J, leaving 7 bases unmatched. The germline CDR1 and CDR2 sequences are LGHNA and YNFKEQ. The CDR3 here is CASSQDGASGKDTQYF. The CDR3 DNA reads TGTGCCAGCAGCCAAGATGGGGCTAGCGGGAAGGATACGCAGTATTTT.

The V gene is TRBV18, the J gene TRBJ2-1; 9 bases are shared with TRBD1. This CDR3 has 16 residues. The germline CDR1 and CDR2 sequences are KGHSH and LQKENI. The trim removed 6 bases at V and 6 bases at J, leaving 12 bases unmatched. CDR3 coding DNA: TGTGCCAGCTCCTTCAGAGGGACAGGGACTATCAATGAGCAGTTCTTC. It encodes CASSFRGTGTINEQFF.

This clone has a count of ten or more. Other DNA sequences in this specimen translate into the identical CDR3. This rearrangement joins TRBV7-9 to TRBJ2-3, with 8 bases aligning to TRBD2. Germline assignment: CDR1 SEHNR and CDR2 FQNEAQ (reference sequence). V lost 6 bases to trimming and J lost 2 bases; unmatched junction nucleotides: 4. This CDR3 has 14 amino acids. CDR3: CASSRSGVTDTQYF. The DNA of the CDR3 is TGTGCCAGCAGTCGTAGCGGGGTCACAGATACGCAGTATTTT.

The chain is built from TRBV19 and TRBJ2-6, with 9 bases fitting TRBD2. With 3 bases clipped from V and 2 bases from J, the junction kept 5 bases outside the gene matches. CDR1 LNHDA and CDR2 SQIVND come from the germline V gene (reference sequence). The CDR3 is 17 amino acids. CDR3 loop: CASSIRLAGPGANVLTF. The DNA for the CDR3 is TGTGCCAGTAGTATTCGGCTAGCGGGACCTGGGGCCAACGTCCTGACTTTC.

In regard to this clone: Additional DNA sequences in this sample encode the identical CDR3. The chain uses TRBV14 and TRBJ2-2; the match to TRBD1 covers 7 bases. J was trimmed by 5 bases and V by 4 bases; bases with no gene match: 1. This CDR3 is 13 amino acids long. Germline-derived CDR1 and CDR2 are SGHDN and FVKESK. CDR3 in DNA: TGTGCCAGCAGCCTACAGGGGACCGGGGAGCTGTTTTTT. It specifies CASSLQGTGELFF.

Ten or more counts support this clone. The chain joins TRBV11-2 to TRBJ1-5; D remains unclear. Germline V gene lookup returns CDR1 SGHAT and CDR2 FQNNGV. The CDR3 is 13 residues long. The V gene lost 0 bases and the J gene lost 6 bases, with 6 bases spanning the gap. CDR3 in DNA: TGTGCCAGCAGCTTAGATTGGAGTCAGCCCCAGCATTTT. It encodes CASSLDWSQPQHF. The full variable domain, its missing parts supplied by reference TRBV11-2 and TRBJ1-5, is EAGVAQSPRYKIIEKRQSVAFWCNPISGHATLYWYQQILGQGPKLLIQFQNNGVVDDSQLPKDRFSAERLKGVDSTLKIQPAKLEDSAVYLCASSLDWSQPQHFGDGTRLSIL.

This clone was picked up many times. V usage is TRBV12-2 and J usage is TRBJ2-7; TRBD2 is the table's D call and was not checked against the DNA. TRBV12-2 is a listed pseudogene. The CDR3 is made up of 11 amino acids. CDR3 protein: CASRHIPGLAF. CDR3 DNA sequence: TGTGCAAGTCGTCATATTCCGGGACTAGCCTTC.

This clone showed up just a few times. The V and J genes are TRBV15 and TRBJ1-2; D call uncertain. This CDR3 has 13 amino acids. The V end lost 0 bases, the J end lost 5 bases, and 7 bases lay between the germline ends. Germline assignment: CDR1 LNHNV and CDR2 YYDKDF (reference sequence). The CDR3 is CATSRDGEYGYTF. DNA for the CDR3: TGTGCCACCAGCAGAGATGGAGAATATGGCTACACCTTC.

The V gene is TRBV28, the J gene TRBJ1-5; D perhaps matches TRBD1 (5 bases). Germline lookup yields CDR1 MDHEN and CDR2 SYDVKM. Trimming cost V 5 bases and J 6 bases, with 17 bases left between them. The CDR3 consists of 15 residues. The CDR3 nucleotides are TGTGCCAGCAGTGGATCAGGGTTTATGGGTCAGCCCCAGCATTTT. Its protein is CASSGSGFMGQPQHF.

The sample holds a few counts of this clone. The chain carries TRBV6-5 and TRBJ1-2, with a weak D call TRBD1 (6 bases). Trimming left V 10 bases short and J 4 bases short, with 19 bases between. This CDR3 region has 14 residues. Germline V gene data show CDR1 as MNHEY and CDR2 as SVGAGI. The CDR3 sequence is CAIRAQGHGYGYTF. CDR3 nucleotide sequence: TGTGCCATCAGAGCCCAGGGGCATGGCTATGGCTACACCTTC.

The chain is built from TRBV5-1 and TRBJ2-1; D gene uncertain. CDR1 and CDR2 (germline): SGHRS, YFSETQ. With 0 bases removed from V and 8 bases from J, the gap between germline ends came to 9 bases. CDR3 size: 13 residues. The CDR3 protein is CASSLVGFDEQFF. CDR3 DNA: TGCGCCAGCAGCTTGGTAGGTTTCGATGAGCAGTTCTTC. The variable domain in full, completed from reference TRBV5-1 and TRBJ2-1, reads KAGVTQTPRYLIKTRGQQVTLSCSPISGHRSVSWYQQTPGQGLQFLFEYFSETQRNKGNFPGRFSGRQFSNSRSEMNVSTLELGDSALYLCASSLVGFDEQFFGPGTRLTVL.

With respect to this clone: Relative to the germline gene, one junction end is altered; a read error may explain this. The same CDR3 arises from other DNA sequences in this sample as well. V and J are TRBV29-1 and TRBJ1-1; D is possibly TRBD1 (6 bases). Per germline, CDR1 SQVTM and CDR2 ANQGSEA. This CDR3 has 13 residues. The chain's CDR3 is CSVEGGMNTEAFF. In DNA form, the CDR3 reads TGCAGCGTGGAAGGGGGAATGAACACTGAAGCTTTCTTT.

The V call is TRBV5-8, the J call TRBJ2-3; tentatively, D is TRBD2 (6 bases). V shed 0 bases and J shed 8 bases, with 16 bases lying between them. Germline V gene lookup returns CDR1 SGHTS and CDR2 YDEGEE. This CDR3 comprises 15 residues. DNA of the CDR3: TGTGCCAGCAGCTTGGCCGTGACGGAGGGGACTACGCAGTATTTT. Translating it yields CASSLAVTEGTTQYF. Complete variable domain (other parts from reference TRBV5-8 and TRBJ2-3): EAGVTQSPTHLIKTRGQQATLRCSPISGHTSVYWYQQALGLGLQFLLWYDEGEERNRGNFPPRFSGRQFPNYSSELNVNALELEDSALYLCASSLAVTEGTTQYFGPGTRLTVL.

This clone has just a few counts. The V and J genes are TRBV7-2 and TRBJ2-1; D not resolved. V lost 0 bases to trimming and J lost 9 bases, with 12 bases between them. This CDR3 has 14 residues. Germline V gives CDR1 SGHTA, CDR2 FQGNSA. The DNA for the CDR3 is TGTGCCAGCAGCTTAGCGCTAGGGTTTGCTGAGCAGTTCTTC. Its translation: CASSLALGFAEQFF. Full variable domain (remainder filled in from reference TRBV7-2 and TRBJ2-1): GAGVSQSPSNKVTEKGKDVELRCDPISGHTALYWYRQSLGQGLEFLIYFQGNSAPDKSGLPSDRFSAERTGGSVSTLTIQRTQQEDSAVYLCASSLALGFAEQFFGPGTRLTVL.

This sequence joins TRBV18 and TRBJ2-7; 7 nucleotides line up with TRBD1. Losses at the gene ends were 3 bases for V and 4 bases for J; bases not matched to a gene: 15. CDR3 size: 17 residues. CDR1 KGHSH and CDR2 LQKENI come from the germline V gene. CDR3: CASSPLTYGQDRYEQYF. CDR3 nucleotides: TGTGCCAGCTCACCGTTGACGTACGGACAGGATCGGTACGAGCAGTACTTC. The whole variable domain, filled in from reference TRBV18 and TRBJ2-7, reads NAGVMQNPRHLVRRRGQEARLRCSPMKGHSHVYWYRQLPEEGLKFMVYLQKENIIDESGMPKERFSAEFPKEGPSILRIQQVVRGDSAAYFCASSPLTYGQDRYEQYFGPGTRLTVT.

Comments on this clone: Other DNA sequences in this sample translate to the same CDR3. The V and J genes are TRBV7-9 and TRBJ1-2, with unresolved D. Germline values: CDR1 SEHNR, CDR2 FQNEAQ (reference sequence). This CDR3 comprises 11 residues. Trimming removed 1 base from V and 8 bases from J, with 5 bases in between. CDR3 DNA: TGTGCCAGCAGCTTAGGGCGAGGCTACACCTTC. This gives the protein CASSLGRGYTF.

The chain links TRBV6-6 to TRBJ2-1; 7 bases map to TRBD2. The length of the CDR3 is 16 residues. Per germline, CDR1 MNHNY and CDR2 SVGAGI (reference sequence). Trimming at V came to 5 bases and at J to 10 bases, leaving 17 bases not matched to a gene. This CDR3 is CASSPPRGIAGGEQFF. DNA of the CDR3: TGTGCCAGCAGTCCCCCTCGGGGAATAGCGGGCGGGGAGCAGTTCTTC.

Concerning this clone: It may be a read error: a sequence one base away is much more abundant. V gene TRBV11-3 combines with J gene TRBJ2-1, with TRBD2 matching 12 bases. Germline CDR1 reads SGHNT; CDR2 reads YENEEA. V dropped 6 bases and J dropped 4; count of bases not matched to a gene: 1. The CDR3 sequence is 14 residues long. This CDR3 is CASSGTSGYNEQFF. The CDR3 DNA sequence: TGTGCCAGCAGTGGGACTAGCGGGTACAATGAGCAGTTCTTC.

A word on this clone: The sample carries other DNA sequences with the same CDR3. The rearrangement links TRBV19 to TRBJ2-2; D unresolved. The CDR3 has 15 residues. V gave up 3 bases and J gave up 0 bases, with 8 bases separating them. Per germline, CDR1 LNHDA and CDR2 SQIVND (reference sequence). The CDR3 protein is CASSIALSNTGELFF. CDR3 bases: TGTGCCAGTAGTATTGCGCTCTCGAACACCGGGGAGCTGTTTTTT.

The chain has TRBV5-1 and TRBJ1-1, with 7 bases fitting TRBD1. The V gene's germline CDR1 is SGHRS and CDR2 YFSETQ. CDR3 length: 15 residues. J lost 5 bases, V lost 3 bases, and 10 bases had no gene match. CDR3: CASSSGQVGRTEAFF. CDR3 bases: TGCGCCAGCAGCTCCGGACAGGTGGGGAGGACTGAAGCTTTCTTT.